This section outlines one T cell receptor beta chain sequence together with its context. Its target is unknown. The sample originates from a study of cytomegalovirus exposure and HLA in healthy donors. Study-wide points: There were reportedly fewer N-insertions in an Asian-associated ancestry cluster than the approximately 630-donor mean, in a later analysis. The majority of TCR sequences were rare, yet some public TCRs appeared in many donors. A later analysis revealed that TCR association rates differed between HLA loci, peaking at DRB1 and bottoming out at HLA-C. Across all donors, roughly uniform sequencing depth was an assumption of the presence/absence analyses.

Amplification used 60 Vbeta primers and 13 Jbeta primers. Produced via immunoSEQ multiplex PCR; TCRdb's table is partial and in-frame only. The table has roughly 190,000 clones, 79% seen once. This CDR3 spans 14 amino acids. From germline, CDR1 is MDHEN and CDR2 SYDVKM. Trimming cost V 6 bases and J 6 bases, with 15 bases left between them. This TCR derives from a woman aged 45-60 years in good health and CMV-seronegative. The chain combines TRBV28 with TRBJ2-4, with D perhaps TRBD1 (7 bases). Sequenced input: PBMCs. This CDR3 reads CASSRGQEGNIQYF. The CDR3 DNA reads TGTGCCAGCAGCCGCGGACAGGAGGGAAACATTCAGTACTTC.